This T cell receptor beta chain was identified in a study of blood T cell repertoires in COVID-19. Whole-study context: Specimens from acute and convalescent COVID-19 originated in the United States, Italy and Spain.

In the source study's methods: The authors estimated nucleated cell counts from reference gene primer amplification. Measured with immunoSEQ multiplex PCR; TCRdb has only the in-frame clones, and not every one. V and J calls and clone size are as listed in that table; D and trimming were resolved from the DNA. Found here are 55,000 to 75,000 clones, around nine tenths of them singletons; the top ten hold 3.5% to 4%. This TCR came from a human donor in a cohort sampled during active COVID-19. The sample comprised peripheral blood.

CDR3 nucleotides: TGTGCCAGCAGCCCGTCTGTAATTGTTGAGGCCCAGTGGGTCGAGCAGTACTTC. Amino acid sequence: CASSPSVIVEAQWVEQYF. The chain has TRBV7-9 and TRBJ2-7; the D is unclear. CDR3 length: 18 residues. The V end was cut by 5 bases, the J end by 6 bases, with 29 bases between. Per germline, CDR1 SEHNR and CDR2 FQNEAQ (reference sequence).